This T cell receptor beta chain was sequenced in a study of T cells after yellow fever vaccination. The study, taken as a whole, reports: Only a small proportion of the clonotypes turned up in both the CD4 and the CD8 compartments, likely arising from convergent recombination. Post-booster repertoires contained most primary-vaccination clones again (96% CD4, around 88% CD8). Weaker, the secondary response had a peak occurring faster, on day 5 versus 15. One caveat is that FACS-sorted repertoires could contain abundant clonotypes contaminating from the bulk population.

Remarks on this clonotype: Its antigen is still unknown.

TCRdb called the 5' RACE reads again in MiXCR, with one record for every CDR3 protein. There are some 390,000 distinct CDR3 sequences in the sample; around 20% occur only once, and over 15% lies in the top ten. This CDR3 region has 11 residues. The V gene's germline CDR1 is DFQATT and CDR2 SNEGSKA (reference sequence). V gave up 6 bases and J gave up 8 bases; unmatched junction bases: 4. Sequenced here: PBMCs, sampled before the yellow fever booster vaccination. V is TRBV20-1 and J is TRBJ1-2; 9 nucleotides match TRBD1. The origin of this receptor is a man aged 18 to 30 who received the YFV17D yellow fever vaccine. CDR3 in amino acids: CSAKDRGGYTF. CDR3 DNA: TGCAGTGCCAAGGACAGGGGCGGCTACACCTTC.